A selection of T cell receptor beta chains follows, all from one sample in a study of memory CD4+ T cells and cytomegalovirus serostatus. Sequencing used immunoSEQ multiplex PCR; TCRdb keeps in-frame clones, though not all of them. This table holds 50,000 to 70,000 clones, approximately 80% found once. The sequenced sample was memory CD4+ T cells from blood. The receptor source for this set is an adult in good health and CMV-seronegative. CDR3s include the opening cysteine and the closing phenylalanine or tryptophan. D genes are given only for firm matches. The listing skips clone size in some rows; elsewhere it reads once, few, many or a size class.

abundance	v_gene	len	d_gene	j_gene	CDR3nt	CDR3aa
-	TRBV6-1	14	-	TRBJ1-3	TGTGCCAGCAAAGAACGCCTCTCTGGAAACACCATATATTTT	CASKERLSGNTIYF
-	TRBV6-1	15	-	TRBJ1-2	TGTGCCAGCAGGGGGCAGGGGACATCGGGAGATGGCTACACCTTC	CASRGQGTSGDGYTF
-	TRBV19	16	-	TRBJ1-2	TGTGCCAGTAGTTCCCTAGCAGGGGTTAGGTACTATGGCTACACCTTC	CASSSLAGVRYYGYTF
-	TRBV4-2	16	TRBD2	TRBJ2-1	TGTGCCAGCAGCCAGCCGGGACTAGCAGCTGATGGGGAGCAGTTCTTC	CASSQPGLAADGEQFF
-	TRBV5-6	16	TRBD1	TRBJ1-1	TGTGCCAGCAGCCCGAGGACAGGCGACATGAACACTGAAGCTTTCTTT	CASSPRTGDMNTEAFF
-	TRBV10-3	14	TRBD1	TRBJ2-7	TGTGCCATCAGTGACCATCAGGGGGATTACGAGCAGTACTTC	CAISDHQGDYEQYF
-	TRBV14	15	-	TRBJ1-2	TGTGCCAGCAGCCAAGATGTAAGGGGCCACTATGGCTACACCTTC	CASSQDVRGHYGYTF
-	TRBV6-1	13	-	TRBJ1-5	TGTGCCAGCAGTGTACGGGCTAATCAGCCCCAGCATTTT	CASSVRANQPQHF
-	TRBV7-2	15	-	TRBJ1-6	TGTGCCAGCAACTTCGAGAGGACGGCCAATTCACCCCTCCACTTT	CASNFERTANSPLHF
-	TRBV10-2	13	TRBD2	TRBJ2-1	TGCGCCAGCACCTGGACTAGTCTCAATGAGCAGTTCTTC	CASTWTSLNEQFF
-	TRBV4-1	18	TRBD1	TRBJ1-3	TGCGCCAGCAGCCAAGCCCCCCCAGGGGGAAGCTCTGGAAACACCATATATTTT	CASSQAPPGGSSGNTIYF
-	TRBV7-8	17	-	TRBJ1-1	-	CASSLGRRAGSVTEAFF
-	TRBV29-1	12	-	TRBJ2-7	TGCAGCTTTGCGAGTAGCTCCTACGAGCAGTACTTC	CSFASSSYEQYF
-	TRBV2	15	-	TRBJ2-1	TGTGCCAGCAGTGAAGCGGGGGCAGGGCGGGGTAGGCAGTTCTTC	CASSEAGAGRGRQFF
-	TRBV19	16	-	TRBJ1-4	TGTGCCAGTATGGGAGAAAGCACAGGTTATAATGAAAAACTGTTTTTT	CASMGESTGYNEKLFF
-	TRBV7-9	16	TRBD2	TRBJ2-1	TGTGCCAGCAGTACAATTAGCGGGAGGGACTACAATGAGCAGTTCTTC	CASSTISGRDYNEQFF
-	TRBV7-2	15	TRBD2	TRBJ2-2	TGTGCCAGCAGCGTAAGCGGGGGGAACACCGGGGAGCTGTTTTTT	CASSVSGGNTGELFF
-	TRBV5-6	15	TRBD2	TRBJ2-7	TGTGCCAGCAGCTTGATGGGACGGGGGGAGGACGAGCAGTACTTC	CASSLMGRGEDEQYF
-	TRBV5-6	17	-	TRBJ1-4	TGTGCCAGCAGCTTGTTTAGAGGGCAAGCAACTAATGAAAAACTGTTTTTT	CASSLFRGQATNEKLFF
few	TRBV7-8	14	-	TRBJ2-7	TGTGCCAGCAGCTTCAAGGGGGGACCTTACGAGCAGTACTTC	CASSFKGGPYEQYF
-	TRBV12-5	14	TRBD2	TRBJ2-1	TGTGCTAGTGCCACTAGCGGGAGGTGGAATGAGCAGTTCTTC	CASATSGRWNEQFF
-	TRBV4-2	12	-	TRBJ2-3	TGTGCCAGCAGCCAAGACAGAGATACGCAGTATTTT	CASSQDRDTQYF
-	TRBV2	14	-	TRBJ1-5	TGTGCCAGCAGACCCGGACGTAGCAATCAGCCCCAGCATTTT	CASRPGRSNQPQHF
once	TRBV11-2	13	-	TRBJ1-2	TGTGCCAGCAGCTTAACCGGGTTGGATGGCTACACCTTC	CASSLTGLDGYTF
few	TRBV18	14	TRBD2	TRBJ2-7	TGTGCCAGCTCACCGGCCGGGGGGAACTACGAGCAGTACTTC	CASSPAGGNYEQYF
-	TRBV11-2	13	-	TRBJ2-3	TGTGCCAGCAGCCGCCGAGTGGCAGATACGCAGTATTTT	CASSRRVADTQYF
-	TRBV29-1	13	-	TRBJ1-1	TGCAGCGTTGTAGGGAGAGTGAACACTGAAGCTTTCTTT	CSVVGRVNTEAFF
-	TRBV6-4	13	TRBD1	TRBJ1-2	TGTGCCAGCAGTGGACAGGGGGGTTATGGCTACACCTTC	CASSGQGGYGYTF
few	TRBV2	12	-	TRBJ1-2	TGTGCCAGCAGTGAGAGGGGCTTGGGCTACACCTTC	CASSERGLGYTF
few	TRBV28	15	-	TRBJ2-3	TGTGCCAGCAGTCCCTCAGGAGCCCGCACAGATACGCAGTATTTT	CASSPSGARTDTQYF
-	TRBV5-6	16	TRBD1	TRBJ1-6	TGTGCCAGCAGCTTCAGGACAGGGGCTCGGAATTCACCCCTCCACTTT	CASSFRTGARNSPLHF
-	TRBV19	13	-	TRBJ1-5	TGTGCCAGTAGTGACACATACAATCAGCCCCAGCATTTT	CASSDTYNQPQHF
-	TRBV19	12	-	TRBJ1-4	TGTGCCAGTAGGGACGGTGGGAACCAACTGTTTTTT	CASRDGGNQLFF
-	TRBV6-1	16	-	TRBJ1-5	TGTGCCAGCAGTGAAGCCCCCTTGGTCCGGAATCAGCCCCAGCATTTT	CASSEAPLVRNQPQHF
-	TRBV4-1	14	-	TRBJ1-2	TGCGCCAGCAGCCAAACAACTGTGAACTATGGCTACACCTTC	CASSQTTVNYGYTF
-	TRBV19	14	-	TRBJ1-1	TGTGCCAGTAGCGCCACCCTACAGGGACCGCGGGCTTTCTTT	CASSATLQGPRAFF
-	TRBV6-5	14	-	TRBJ1-1	TGTGCCAGCAGTTACGACAGGCGGACAAATGAAGCTTTCTTT	CASSYDRRTNEAFF
-	TRBV28	15	-	TRBJ2-7	-	CASSTSSGARGEQYF
once	TRBV5-1	15	-	TRBJ1-1	TGCGCCAGCAGCCCTGACCGGGCCCCGGGCCCTGAAGCTTTCTTT	CASSPDRAPGPEAFF
-	TRBV19	15	-	TRBJ1-6	TGTGCCAGTAGTACCCAACACCGAAGTAATTCACCCCTCCACTTT	CASSTQHRSNSPLHF
-	TRBV9	13	-	TRBJ1-5	TGTGCCAGCAGCCCGGACGAGGGACAGCCCCAGCATTTT	CASSPDEGQPQHF
-	TRBV13	16	TRBD1	TRBJ1-2	TGTGCCAGCACCCGGGACAGGGGCCTGAGTAGCTATGGCTACACCTTC	CASTRDRGLSSYGYTF
-	TRBV18	15	TRBD2	TRBJ2-7	TGTGCCAGCTCACCCCTAGCGGGAGGGTCCTACGAGCAGTACTTC	CASSPLAGGSYEQYF
-	TRBV28	13	-	TRBJ1-5	TGTGCCAGCAGTTTCGCACGCAATCAGCCCCAGCATTTT	CASSFARNQPQHF
-	TRBV4-1	15	-	TRBJ2-5	TGCGCCAGCAGCCAAACCCCGATTGGGGGAGAGACCCAGTACTTC	CASSQTPIGGETQYF
once	TRBV4-1	12	-	TRBJ1-4	TGCGCCAGCAGCCAAGAGGAGGGAAAACTGTTTTTT	CASSQEEGKLFF
-	TRBV18	15	-	TRBJ1-5	TGTGCCAGCTCACCACCCGGGGGCGAGGGTCAGCCCCAGCATTTT	CASSPPGGEGQPQHF
-	TRBV29-1	13	-	TRBJ2-5	TGCAGCGTTGTTTTAGGGGGGCTGGAGACCCAGTACTTC	CSVVLGGLETQYF
-	TRBV19	18	TRBD2	TRBJ2-3	TGTGCCAGTAGTTCACCTTCTCTTAGCGGGACATCAGCAGATACGCAGTATTTT	CASSSPSLSGTSADTQYF
-	TRBV28	11	-	TRBJ1-2	TGTGCCATCGAGGGCCAGTATGGCTACACCTTC	CAIEGQYGYTF
-	TRBV7-2	13	-	TRBJ2-5	TGTGCCAGCAGCTCAGGGGTCCGGGAGACCCAGTACTTC	CASSSGVRETQYF
-	TRBV28	16	-	TRBJ2-1	TGTGCCAGCAGGATCGGGGGCGGGACTTCCTACAATGAGCAGTTCTTC	CASRIGGGTSYNEQFF
-	TRBV5-1	15	-	TRBJ1-1	TGCGCCAGCAGCCAAGGGGGGGGGAGGAGTACTGAAGCTTTCTTT	CASSQGGGRSTEAFF